Below are 4 T cell receptor beta chains sequenced from a single sample in a study of blood T cell repertoires in COVID-19 (dated by TCRdb to 2020 to 2022). Library method: the immunoSEQ multiplex PCR assay. TCRdb's version of the immuneACCESS table is confined to in-frame rearrangements and falls short of the full clone set. An unresolved V gene accounts for under half of the shortfall where checked; the remainder is of unknown origin. This sample comprises around 100,000 clones, roughly 90% of them detected only once. The ten largest clones capture over 6.5% of the sample. Material: peripheral blood. The receptors derive from a woman in her seventies who had recovered from COVID-19.

The chain has TRBV6-5 and TRBJ2-3; D remains ambiguous. This CDR3 region has 14 residues. Trimming removed 6 bases at V and 0 bases at J, with 10 bases between. Germline assignment: CDR1 MNHEY and CDR2 SVGAGI. CDR3 nucleotides: TGTGCCAGCAGGCCCGGCGGCAGCACAGATACGCAGTATTTT. This sequence encodes CASRPGGSTDTQYF.

This chain links TRBV4-1 with TRBJ2-5, with D perhaps matching TRBD2 (6 bases). Looked up from germline, CDR1 is MGHRA and CDR2 is YSYEKL. The CDR3 totals 16 residues. Trimming stripped 1 base from V and 2 bases from J, with 14 bases between. CDR3 sequence: CASSQAGELYQETQYF. The CDR3 DNA follows: TGCGCCAGCAGCCAAGCGGGAGAGTTGTATCAAGAGACCCAGTACTTC.

Many counts were recorded for this clone. The chain combines TRBV4-2 with TRBJ2-1; 15 bases fit TRBD2. CDR3 length: 19 residues. V lost 4 bases, J lost 3 bases, and 10 bases stayed unmatched. Germline CDR1 and CDR2: LGHNA and YNFKEQ. CDR3 sequence reads: CASSLKGLAGGMGYNEQFF. The CDR3 bases are TGTGCCAGCAGCCTAAAGGGACTAGCGGGAGGTATGGGCTACAATGAGCAGTTCTTC.

The table lists this clone with a few counts. V and J are TRBV4-1 and TRBJ1-2, with D possibly TRBD1 on 5 matching bases. V was trimmed by 4 bases and J by 4 bases, leaving 22 bases between them. Germline CDR1 MGHRA, CDR2 YSYEKL. The CDR3 runs 17 residues. DNA of the CDR3: TGCGCCAGCAGCCGGACGGGCGCGGGGACGGGTGGCTATGGCTACACCTTC. The encoded protein is CASSRTGAGTGGYGYTF.